This T cell receptor beta chain was identified during a study of T-cell reconstitution after alpha-beta-depleted transplantation in children. Study-level points and caveats: The origin of alpha-beta T cells about two months after transplant was reportedly several hundred expanded graft clones. Certain patients had high TCRbeta diversity at day 60, and it came from recipient T cells and thymic progenitors that survived.

Library preparation (for TCRbeta) was performed with unique molecular identifiers. One entry per CDR3 protein, called by TCRdb with MiXCR from the PCR reads. The repertoire has 250,000 to 300,000 distinct CDR3 sequences, about 9.4% of them found once; the top ten carry roughly 7%. This clonotype has just a few counts. Antigen: not known. The length of the CDR3 is 14 residues. The V gene end was trimmed by 4 bases and the J gene end by 6 bases; junction bases not matched to a gene: 9. CDR1 is LGHNA, CDR2 YSLEER, per germline. The gene calls are TRBV4-3 and TRBJ2-7; 7 bases match TRBD1. The origin of this receptor is a boy younger than two with acute myeloid leukemia, due to receive a stem cell transplant. The input for sequencing was PBMCs, taken before TCRalphabeta/CD19-depleted stem cell transplant. CDR3 DNA: TGCGCCAGCAGCCGGGCAGGGCCAGGGGGCGAGCAGTACTTC. It codes for CASSRAGPGGEQYF.